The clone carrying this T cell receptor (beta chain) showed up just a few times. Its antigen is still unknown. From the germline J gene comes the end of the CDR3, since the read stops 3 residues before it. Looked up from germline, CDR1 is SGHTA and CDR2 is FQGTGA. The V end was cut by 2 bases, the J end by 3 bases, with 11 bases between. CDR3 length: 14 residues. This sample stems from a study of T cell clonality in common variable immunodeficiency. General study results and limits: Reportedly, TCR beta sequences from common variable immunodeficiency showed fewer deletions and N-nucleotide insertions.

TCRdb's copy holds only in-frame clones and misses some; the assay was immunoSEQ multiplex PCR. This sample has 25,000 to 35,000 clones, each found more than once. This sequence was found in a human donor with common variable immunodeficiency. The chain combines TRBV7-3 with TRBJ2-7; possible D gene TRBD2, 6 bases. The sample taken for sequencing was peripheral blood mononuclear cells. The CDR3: CASSLGPGDYEQYF. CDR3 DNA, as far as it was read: TGTGCCAGCAGCTTAGGGCCGGGGGACTACGAG.